Shown below are 6 T cell receptor beta chains from a single sample sequenced in a study of cytomegalovirus exposure and HLA in healthy donors. The PCR was carried out with 60 Vbeta primers and 13 Jbeta primers. Produced via immunoSEQ multiplex PCR; TCRdb's table is partial and in-frame only. Among 150,000 to 200,000 clones listed, around four fifths were seen once. Sequencing was carried out using PBMCs. The receptors derive from a boy between 2 and 10 years old in good health and CMV-seronegative.

This clone has more than one count but fewer than ten. The chain links TRBV6-5 to TRBJ1-2; D perhaps matches TRBD1 (5 bases). The V gene's germline CDR1 is MNHEY and CDR2 SVGAGI. The CDR3 length is 14 residues. Between the trimmed V and J ends, which lost 0 bases and 10 bases, there was a span of 15 bases. CDR3 sequence reads: CASSYSRDSQPYTF. The CDR3 nucleotides are TGTGCCAGCAGTTACTCCCGGGACTCACAGCCCTACACCTTC.

This clone was observed a few times. One end of the junction fails to match germline, which may point to a read error. CDR3 residues: CASSASPPDEQYF. The CDR3 DNA sequence: TGTGCCAGCAGTGCGAGCCCCCCCGACGAGCAGTACTTC. The chain uses TRBV10-3 and TRBJ2-7; no reliable D call. CDR3 length: 13 residues. Germline CDR1 ENHRY, CDR2 SYGVKD.

V gene TRBV4-1 combines with J gene TRBJ2-3, with 13 bases matching TRBD2. Per the germline V gene, CDR1 is MGHRA and CDR2 is YSYEKL. The CDR3 covers 17 residues. V lost 6 bases to trimming and J lost 5 bases; unmatched junction nucleotides: 11. DNA of the CDR3: TGCGCCAGCAGTCCCGCCCTACTAGCGGGGGGGCAAGATACGCAGTATTTT. Its protein product is CASSPALLAGGQDTQYF.

J is TRBJ2-2 and V is TRBV18; 8 nucleotides line up with TRBD1. J gave up 4 bases and V 3 bases, and 7 bases lay outside the gene matches. Germline V gene sequence: CDR1 KGHSH, CDR2 LQKENI. The CDR3 totals 16 residues. CDR3 DNA sequence: TGTGCCAGCTCACCTGGGACAGGCCTGGGCACCGGGGAGCTGTTTTTT. Residues: CASSPGTGLGTGELFF. Supplemented by reference TRBV18 and TRBJ2-2, the full variable domain reads NAGVMQNPRHLVRRRGQEARLRCSPMKGHSHVYWYRQLPEEGLKFMVYLQKENIIDESGMPKERFSAEFPKEGPSILRIQQVVRGDSAAYFCASSPGTGLGTGELFFGEGSRLTVL.

V usage is TRBV11-2 and J usage is TRBJ2-2; a possible D gene is TRBD1 (6 bases). V was pared by 5 bases and J by 0 bases, with 13 bases between. The CDR3 loop spans 16 amino acids. The germline CDR1 and CDR2 sequences are SGHAT and FQNNGV. The CDR3 loop reads CASSLSGTPNTGELFF. The CDR3 bases are TGTGCCAGCAGCCTATCCGGGACACCGAACACCGGGGAGCTGTTTTTT.

Only a few counts were recorded for this clone. The chain links TRBV10-2 to TRBJ1-2, with 7 bases that match TRBD1. The germline gives CDR1 WSHSY, CDR2 SAAADI. V was clipped by 10 bases and J by 7 bases; unmatched bases: 9. This CDR3 is 12 amino acids long. Written as DNA, the CDR3 is TGCGCCACCTCGACAGGGACGGGTGGCTACACCTTC. It codes for CATSTGTGGYTF.